This TCR beta chain was profiled in a study of PD-L1 blockade in urothelial cancer. Across the whole study: Administration of atezolizumab to patients began around 2014, at 1,200 mg intravenously every 3 weeks. After treatment start, blood was analyzed at 3 weeks (second dose) and at 6 weeks.

Time point meaning: peripheral blood 6 weeks after treatment start. A total of 1 to 8 samples per patient were collected pretreatment and on-treatment. CDR3 length equals 14 residues. Germline values: CDR1 MGHRA, CDR2 YSYEKL. Libraries were prepared by immunoSEQ multiplex PCR; TCRdb keeps only in-frame clonotypes and omits some of them. This table holds approximately 79,000 clones, around 90% found once. A word on this clone: At one of its ends the junction is not consistent with the germline gene, which may arise from a read error.

This receptor was identified in a woman of 80 years or more with urothelial cancer. This material consisted of PBMCs, taken around atezolizumab (anti-PD-L1) treatment. The chain recombines TRBV4-1 with TRBJ1-2; D uncertain. As DNA, the CDR3 is TGCGCCAGCAACCAAGGGATTTTCGAGGAGGGCTACACCTTC. Protein sequence: CASNQGIFEEGYTF.